This T cell receptor (beta chain) stems from a study of blood T cells in healthy people across ages. Alongside a J-beta primer mix, a sample-barcoded 5' primer served in a second PCR lasting about 7 to 11 cycles. Every single cDNA molecule received a tag from a template-switch adaptor with 12 random nucleotides. One entry per CDR3 protein, called by TCRdb with MiXCR from the 5' RACE reads. Altogether about 1.5 million distinct CDR3 sequences are present, 35% to 45% being singletons, with the ten largest covering just over 4%. Germline V gene lookup returns CDR1 LGHNA and CDR2 YNFKEQ. The CDR3 contains 16 residues. Trimming took off 4 bases at V and 4 bases at J, with 16 bases between the two ends. Peripheral blood samples of roughly 9.8 milliliters were drawn from each donor.

Sequences were obtained from blood. The clonotype was recovered from a young woman in good health. V usage is TRBV4-2 and J usage is TRBJ1-4; the D gene is possibly TRBD1 (5 bases). CDR3 bases: TGTGCCAGCAGCCCAACTCGCGGGGGAGGTAATGAAAAACTGTTTTTT. Translation gives CASSPTRGGGNEKLFF.